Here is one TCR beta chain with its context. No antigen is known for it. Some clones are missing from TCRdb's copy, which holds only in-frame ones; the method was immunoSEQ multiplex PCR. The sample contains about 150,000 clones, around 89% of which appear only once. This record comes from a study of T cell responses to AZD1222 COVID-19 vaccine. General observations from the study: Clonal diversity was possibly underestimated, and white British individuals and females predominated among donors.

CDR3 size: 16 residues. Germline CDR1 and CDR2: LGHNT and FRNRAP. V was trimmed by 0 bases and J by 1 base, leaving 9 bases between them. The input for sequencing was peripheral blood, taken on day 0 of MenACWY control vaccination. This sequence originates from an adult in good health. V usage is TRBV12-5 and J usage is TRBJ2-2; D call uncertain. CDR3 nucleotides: TGTGCTAGTGGTTTGGTAGTCGGGCTGAACACCGGGGAGCTGTTTTTT. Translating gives CASGLVVGLNTGELFF.